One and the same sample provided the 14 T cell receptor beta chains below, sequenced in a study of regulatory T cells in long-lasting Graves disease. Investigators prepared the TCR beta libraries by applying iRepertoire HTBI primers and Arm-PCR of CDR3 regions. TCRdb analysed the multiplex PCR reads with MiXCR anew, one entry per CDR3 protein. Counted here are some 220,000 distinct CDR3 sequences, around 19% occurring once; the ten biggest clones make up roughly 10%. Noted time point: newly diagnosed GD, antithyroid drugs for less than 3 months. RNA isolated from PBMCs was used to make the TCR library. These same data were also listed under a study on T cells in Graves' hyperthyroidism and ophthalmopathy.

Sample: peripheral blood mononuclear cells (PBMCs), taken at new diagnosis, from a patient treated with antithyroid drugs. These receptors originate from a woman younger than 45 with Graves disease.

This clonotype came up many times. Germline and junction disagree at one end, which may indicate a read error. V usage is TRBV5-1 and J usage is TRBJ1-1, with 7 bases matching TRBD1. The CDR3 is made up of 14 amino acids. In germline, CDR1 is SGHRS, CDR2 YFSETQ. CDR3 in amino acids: CASSLQGEITEAFF. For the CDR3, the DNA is TGTGCCAGCAGCTTGCAGGGGGAGATCACTGAAGCTTTCTTT. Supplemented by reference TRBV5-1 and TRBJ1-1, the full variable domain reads KAGVTQTPRYLIKTRGQQVTLSCSPISGHRSVSWYQQTPGQGLQFLFEYFSETQRNKGNFPGRFSGRQFSNSRSEMNVSTLELGDSALYLCASSLQGEITEAFFGQGTRLTVV.

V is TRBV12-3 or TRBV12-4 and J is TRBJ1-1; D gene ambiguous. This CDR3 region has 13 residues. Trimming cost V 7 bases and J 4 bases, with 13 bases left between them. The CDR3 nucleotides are TGTGCCAGCACTAAACAACTCCCCACTGAAGCTTTCTTT. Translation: CASTKQLPTEAFF.

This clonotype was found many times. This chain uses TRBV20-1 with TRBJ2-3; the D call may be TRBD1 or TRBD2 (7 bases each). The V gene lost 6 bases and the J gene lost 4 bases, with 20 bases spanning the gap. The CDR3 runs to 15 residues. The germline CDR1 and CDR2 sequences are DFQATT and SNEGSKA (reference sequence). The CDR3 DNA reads TGCAGTGCCCGCCTAGAGGGGGCGGGGGCAGATACGCAGTATTTT. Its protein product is CSARLEGAGADTQYF.

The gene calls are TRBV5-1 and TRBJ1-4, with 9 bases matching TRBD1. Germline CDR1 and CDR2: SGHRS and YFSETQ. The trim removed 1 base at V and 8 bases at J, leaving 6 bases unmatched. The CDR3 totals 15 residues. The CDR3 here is CASSLRGQGGEKLFF. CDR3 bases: TGCGCCAGCAGCTTGAGGGGACAGGGAGGCGAAAAACTGTTTTTT.

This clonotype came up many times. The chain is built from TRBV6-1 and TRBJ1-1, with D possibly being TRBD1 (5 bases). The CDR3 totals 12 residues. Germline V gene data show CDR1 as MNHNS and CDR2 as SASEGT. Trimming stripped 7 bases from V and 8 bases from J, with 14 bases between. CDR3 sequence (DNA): TGTGCCAGCACCCCGGGAGGGACCGAAGCTTTCTTT. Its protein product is CASTPGGTEAFF.

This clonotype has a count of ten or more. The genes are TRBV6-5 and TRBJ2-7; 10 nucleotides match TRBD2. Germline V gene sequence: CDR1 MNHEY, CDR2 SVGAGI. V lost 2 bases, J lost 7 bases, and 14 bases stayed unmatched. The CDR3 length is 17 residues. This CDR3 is CASSYPSGRFVGKEQYF. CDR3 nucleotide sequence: TGTGCCAGCAGTTACCCTAGCGGGAGATTCGTTGGGAAAGAGCAGTACTTC.

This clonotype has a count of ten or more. This chain's CDR3 is CASGRGANEKLFF. The CDR3, as DNA: TGTGCCAGCGGCAGGGGTGCTAATGAAAAACTGTTTTTT. The J gene is TRBJ1-4, the V gene TRBV7-2, with D possibly TRBD1 on 6 matching bases. The CDR3 spans 13 residues. The germline V and J ends were trimmed by 8 bases and 3 bases, with 10 bases remaining between them. CDR1 SGHTA and CDR2 FQGNSA come from the germline V gene.

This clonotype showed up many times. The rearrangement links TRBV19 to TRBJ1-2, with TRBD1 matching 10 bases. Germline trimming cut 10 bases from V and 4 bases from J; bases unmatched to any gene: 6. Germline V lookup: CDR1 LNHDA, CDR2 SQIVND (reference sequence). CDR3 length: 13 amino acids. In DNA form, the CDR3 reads TGTGCCACGCTCGACAGGGGGCCCTATGGCTACACCTTC. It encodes CATLDRGPYGYTF.

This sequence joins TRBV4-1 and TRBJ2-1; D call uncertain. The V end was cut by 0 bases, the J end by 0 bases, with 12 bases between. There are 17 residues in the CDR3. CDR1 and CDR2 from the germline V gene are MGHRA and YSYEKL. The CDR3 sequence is CASSQDPDADSYNEQFF. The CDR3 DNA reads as TGCGCCAGCAGCCAAGACCCCGACGCGGACTCCTACAATGAGCAGTTCTTC.

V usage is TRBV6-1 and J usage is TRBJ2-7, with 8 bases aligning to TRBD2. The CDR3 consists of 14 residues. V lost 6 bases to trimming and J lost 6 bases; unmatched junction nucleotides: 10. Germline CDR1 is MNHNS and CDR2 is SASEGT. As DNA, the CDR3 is TGTGCCAGCAGCAGATCGGGACTAGGTGTCGAGCAGTACTTC. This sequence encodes CASSRSGLGVEQYF.

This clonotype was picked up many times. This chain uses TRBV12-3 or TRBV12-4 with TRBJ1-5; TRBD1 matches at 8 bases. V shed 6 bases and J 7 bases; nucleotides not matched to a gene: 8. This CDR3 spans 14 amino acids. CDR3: CASSPQGVRQPQHF. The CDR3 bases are TGTGCCAGCAGCCCACAGGGGGTCCGGCAGCCCCAGCATTTT.

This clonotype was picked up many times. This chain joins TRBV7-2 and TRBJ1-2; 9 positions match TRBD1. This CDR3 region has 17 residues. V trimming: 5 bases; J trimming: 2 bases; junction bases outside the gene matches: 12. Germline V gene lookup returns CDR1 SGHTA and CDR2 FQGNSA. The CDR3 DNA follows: TGTGCCAGCAGCACTCTTTGGGACAGGGAAAGCAACTATGGCTACACCTTC. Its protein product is CASSTLWDRESNYGYTF.

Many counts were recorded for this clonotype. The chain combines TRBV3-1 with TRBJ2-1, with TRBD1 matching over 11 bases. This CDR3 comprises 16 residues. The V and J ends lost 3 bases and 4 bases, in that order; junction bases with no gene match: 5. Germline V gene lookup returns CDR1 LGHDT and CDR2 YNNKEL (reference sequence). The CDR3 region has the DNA TGTGCCAGCAGCCATGAAGGACAGGGGGCTTACAATGAGCAGTTCTTC. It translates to CASSHEGQGAYNEQFF.

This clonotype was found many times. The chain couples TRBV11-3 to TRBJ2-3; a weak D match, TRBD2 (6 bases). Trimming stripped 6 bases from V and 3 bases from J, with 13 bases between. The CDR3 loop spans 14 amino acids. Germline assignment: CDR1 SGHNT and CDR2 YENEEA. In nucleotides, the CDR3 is TGTGCCAGCAGAGGAGGAGGGTCGACAGATACGCAGTATTTT. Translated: CASRGGGSTDTQYF.